A selection of T cell receptor beta chains follows, all from one sample in a study of blood T cell repertoires in COVID-19. Data came from immunoSEQ multiplex PCR; TCRdb stores just in-frame clones and leaves some out. The top ten hold 7.4% of the sample, which has more than 45,000 clones, around 84% seen once. Sequencing was performed on peripheral blood. The receptor source for this set is a human donor with active COVID-19. The donor label of this sample is uncertain. Both conserved end residues are part of each CDR3. Fields, in order: clone size, J gene, D gene, V gene, CDR3 protein, CDR3 DNA. The D gene is left open where the match is weak. Clone size is not always given. Where it is, it says once, few, many or a class for expanded clones.

>-|TRBJ1-2|-|TRBV14
CASSQDQGTGYTF
TGTGCCAGCAGCCAAGACCAGGGTACTGGCTACACCTTC
>few|TRBJ1-5|TRBD1|TRBV4-1
CASSSDRVGDQPQHF
TGCGCCAGCAGCTCAGACAGGGTTGGAGATCAGCCCCAGCATTTT
>once|TRBJ2-1|TRBD2|TRBV5-1
CASSLGREHFHEQFF
TGCGCCAGCAGCTTGGGGCGGGAGCATTTTCATGAGCAGTTCTTC
>few|TRBJ2-7|-|TRBV5-1
CASSAPGQYEQYF
TGCGCCAGCAGCGCCCCCGGACAATACGAGCAGTACTTC
>-|TRBJ2-6|-|TRBV5-1
CASSVEASGANVLTF
TGCGCCAGCAGCGTTGAGGCCTCTGGGGCCAACGTCCTGACTTTC
>-|TRBJ2-3|TRBD2|TRBV29-1
CSVDFSSGGPFSDTQYF
TGCAGCGTGGACTTCTCTAGCGGCGGCCCCTTCTCCGATACGCAGTATTTT
>-|TRBJ2-7|-|TRBV23-1
CASSRSPPRFPPHEQYF
TGCGCCAGCAGTCGCTCCCCACCCCGGTTTCCCCCCCACGAGCAGTACTTC
>-|TRBJ1-2|TRBD1|TRBV18
CASSPGTGVDYGYTF
TGTGCCAGCTCACCGGGGACAGGGGTCGACTATGGCTACACCTTC
>-|TRBJ1-2|-|TRBV6-1
CASSEVTGKYTF
TGTGCCAGCAGTGAAGTTACAGGGAAGTACACCTTC
>-|TRBJ1-2|TRBD1|TRBV19
CASSVDRGHNYGYTF
TGTGCCAGTAGTGTGGACAGGGGTCATAACTATGGCTACACCTTC
>-|TRBJ2-7|-|TRBV11-3
CASSRDRGQTYEQYF
TGTGCCAGCAGCCGAGATAGGGGTCAAACCTACGAGCAGTACTTC
>once|TRBJ2-7|-|TRBV11-2
CASSSAYEQYF
TGTGCCAGCAGCTCCGCGTACGAGCAGTACTTC
>-|TRBJ2-3|-|TRBV7-2
CASSLAGPDTQYF
TGTGCCAGCAGCTTAGCGGGGCCAGATACGCAGTATTTT
>-|TRBJ2-7|TRBD1|TRBV5-1
CASSGRQGYEQYF
TGCGCCAGCAGCGGGAGACAGGGCTACGAGCAGTACTTC
>-|TRBJ2-1|TRBD2|TRBV4-2
CASSQPGGGLAGAYNEQFF
TGTGCCAGCAGCCAACCGGGAGGTGGGCTAGCGGGGGCATACAATGAGCAGTTCTTC
>-|TRBJ2-1|TRBD2|TRBV18
CASSRSGGPYNEQFF
TGTGCCAGCTCCCGTAGCGGGGGCCCCTACAATGAGCAGTTCTTC
>-|TRBJ2-5|-|TRBV2
CASRDQRDQETQYF
TGTGCCAGCAGAGATCAGAGGGACCAAGAGACCCAGTACTTC
>-|TRBJ2-5|TRBD2|TRBV10-1
CASSPTSGIFYQETQYF
TGCGCCAGCAGTCCCACTAGCGGGATTTTTTACCAAGAGACCCAGTACTTC
>-|TRBJ2-3|-|TRBV10-3
CAISESRGDRNTDTQYF
TGTGCCATCAGTGAGTCGCGCGGGGACAGAAACACAGATACGCAGTATTTT
>-|TRBJ2-1|TRBD2|TRBV12-5
CASAEGLAEPREQFF
TGTGCTAGTGCCGAGGGCCTAGCGGAGCCCCGGGAGCAGTTCTTC
>-|TRBJ1-5|TRBD1|TRBV10-3
CAISESRYVGTGDQPQHF
TGTGCCATCAGTGAGTCACGTTATGTAGGGACAGGGGACCAGCCCCAGCATTTT
>-|TRBJ1-1|-|TRBV19
CASSIGRGMNTEAFF
TGTGCCAGTAGTATTGGACGGGGAATGAACACTGAAGCTTTCTTT
>-|TRBJ1-3|TRBD1|TRBV9
CASSAGDRYSGNTIYF
TGTGCCAGCAGCGCCGGGGACAGATACTCTGGAAACACCATATATTTT
>once|TRBJ2-7|TRBD2|TRBV7-3
CASSPGLAEAYEQYF
TGTGCCAGCAGCCCAGGACTAGCGGAAGCCTACGAGCAGTACTTC
>-|TRBJ2-7|TRBD1|TRBV12-5
CASGQYNRGEQYF
TGTGCTAGTGGCCAATATAACAGGGGCGAGCAGTACTTC